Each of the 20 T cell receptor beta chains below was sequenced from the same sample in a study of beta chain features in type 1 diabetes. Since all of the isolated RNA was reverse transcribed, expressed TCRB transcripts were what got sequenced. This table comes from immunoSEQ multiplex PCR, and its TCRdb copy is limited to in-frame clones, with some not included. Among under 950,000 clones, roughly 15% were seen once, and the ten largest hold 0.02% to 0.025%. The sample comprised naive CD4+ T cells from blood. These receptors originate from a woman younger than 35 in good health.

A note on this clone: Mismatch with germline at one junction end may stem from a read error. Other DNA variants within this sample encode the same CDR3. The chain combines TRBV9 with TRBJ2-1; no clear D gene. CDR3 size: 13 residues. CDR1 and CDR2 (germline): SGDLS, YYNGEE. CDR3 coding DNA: TGCGCCAGCAGCGCCGGACCAGAAAATGAGCAGTTCTTC. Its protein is CASSAGPENEQFF.

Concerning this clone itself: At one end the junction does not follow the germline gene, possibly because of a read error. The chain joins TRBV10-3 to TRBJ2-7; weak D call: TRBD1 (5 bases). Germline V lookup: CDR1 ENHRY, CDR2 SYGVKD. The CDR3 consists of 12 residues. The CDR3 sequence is CAIREWGREQYF. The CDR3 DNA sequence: TGTGCCATCAGGGAGTGGGGCCGGGAGCAGTACTTC.

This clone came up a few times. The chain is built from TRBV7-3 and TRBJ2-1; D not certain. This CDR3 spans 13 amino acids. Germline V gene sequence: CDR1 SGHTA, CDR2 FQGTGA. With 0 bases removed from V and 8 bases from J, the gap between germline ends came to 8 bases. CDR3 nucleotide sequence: TGTGCCAGCAGCTTAACGGCGCTGGATGAGCAGTTCTTC. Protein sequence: CASSLTALDEQFF.

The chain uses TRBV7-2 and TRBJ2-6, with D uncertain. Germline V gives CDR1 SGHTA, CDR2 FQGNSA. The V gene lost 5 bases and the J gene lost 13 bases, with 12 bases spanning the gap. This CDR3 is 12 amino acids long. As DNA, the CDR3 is TGTGCCAGCAGCCTACGTACGGCGGTCCTGACTTTC. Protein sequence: CASSLRTAVLTF. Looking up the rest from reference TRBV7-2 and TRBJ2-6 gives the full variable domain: GAGVSQSPSNKVTEKGKDVELRCDPISGHTALYWYRQSLGQGLEFLIYFQGNSAPDKSGLPSDRFSAERTGGSVSTLTIQRTQQEDSAVYLCASSLRTAVLTFGAGSRLTVL.

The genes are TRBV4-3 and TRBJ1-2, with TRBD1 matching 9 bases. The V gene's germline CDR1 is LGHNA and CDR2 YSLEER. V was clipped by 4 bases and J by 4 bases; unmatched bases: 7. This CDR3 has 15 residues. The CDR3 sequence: CASSPVEGQGYGYTF. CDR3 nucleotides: TGCGCCAGCAGCCCAGTAGAGGGACAGGGCTATGGCTACACCTTC.

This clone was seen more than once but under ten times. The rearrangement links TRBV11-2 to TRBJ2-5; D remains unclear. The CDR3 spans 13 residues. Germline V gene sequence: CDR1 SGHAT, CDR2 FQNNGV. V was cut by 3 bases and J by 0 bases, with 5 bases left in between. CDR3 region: CASSFTYQETQYF. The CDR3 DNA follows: TGTGCCAGCAGCTTTACTTACCAAGAGACCCAGTACTTC.

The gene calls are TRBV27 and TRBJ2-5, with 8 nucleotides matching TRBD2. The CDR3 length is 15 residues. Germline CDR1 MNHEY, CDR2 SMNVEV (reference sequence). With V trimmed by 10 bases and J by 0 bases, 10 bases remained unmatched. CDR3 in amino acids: CATSGVAGHQETQYF. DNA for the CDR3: TGTGCCACCTCAGGGGTAGCGGGACACCAAGAGACCCAGTACTTC.

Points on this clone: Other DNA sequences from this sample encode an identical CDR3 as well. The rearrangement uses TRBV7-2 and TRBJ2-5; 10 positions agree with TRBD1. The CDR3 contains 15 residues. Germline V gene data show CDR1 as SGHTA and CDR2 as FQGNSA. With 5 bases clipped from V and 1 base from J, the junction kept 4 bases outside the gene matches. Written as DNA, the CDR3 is TGTGCCAGCAGCCCTCGGACAGGGGGCCAAGAGACCCAGTACTTC. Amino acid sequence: CASSPRTGGQETQYF.

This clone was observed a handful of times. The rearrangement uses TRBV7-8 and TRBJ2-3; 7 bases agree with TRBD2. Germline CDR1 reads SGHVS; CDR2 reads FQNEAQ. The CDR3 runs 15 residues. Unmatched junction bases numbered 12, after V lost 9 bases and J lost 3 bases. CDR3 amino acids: CASGGGPKNTDTQYF. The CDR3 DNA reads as TGTGCCAGTGGGGGGGGACCAAAAAATACAGATACGCAGTATTTT.

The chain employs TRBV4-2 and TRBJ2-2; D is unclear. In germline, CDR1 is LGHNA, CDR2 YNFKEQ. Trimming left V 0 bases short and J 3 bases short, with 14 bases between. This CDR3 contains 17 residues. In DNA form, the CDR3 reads TGTGCCAGCAGCCAAGATTGGGTCGCCGCGCACACCGGGGAGCTGTTTTTT. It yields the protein CASSQDWVAAHTGELFF.

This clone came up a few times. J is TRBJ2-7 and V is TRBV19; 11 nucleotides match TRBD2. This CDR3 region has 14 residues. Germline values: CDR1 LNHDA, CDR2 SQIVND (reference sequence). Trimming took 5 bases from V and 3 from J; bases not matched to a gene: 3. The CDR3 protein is CASSLLAGVYEQYF. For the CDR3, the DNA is TGTGCCAGTAGTCTACTAGCGGGAGTCTACGAGCAGTACTTC.

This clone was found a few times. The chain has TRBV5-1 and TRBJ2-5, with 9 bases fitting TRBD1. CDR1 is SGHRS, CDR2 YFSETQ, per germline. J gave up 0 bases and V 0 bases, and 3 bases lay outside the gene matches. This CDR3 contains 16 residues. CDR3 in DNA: TGCGCCAGCAGCTTGGCCGGGACAGGGAACCAAGAGACCCAGTACTTC. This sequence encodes CASSLAGTGNQETQYF. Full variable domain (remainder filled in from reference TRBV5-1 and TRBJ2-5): KAGVTQTPRYLIKTRGQQVTLSCSPISGHRSVSWYQQTPGQGLQFLFEYFSETQRNKGNFPGRFSGRQFSNSRSEMNVSTLELGDSALYLCASSLAGTGNQETQYFGPGTRLLVL.

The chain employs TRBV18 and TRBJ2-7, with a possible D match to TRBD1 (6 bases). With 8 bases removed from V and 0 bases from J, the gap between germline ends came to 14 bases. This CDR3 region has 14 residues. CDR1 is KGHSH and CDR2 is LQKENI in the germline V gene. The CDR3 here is CASTSNRASYEQYF. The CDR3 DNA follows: TGTGCCAGCACTAGTAACAGGGCCTCCTACGAGCAGTACTTC.

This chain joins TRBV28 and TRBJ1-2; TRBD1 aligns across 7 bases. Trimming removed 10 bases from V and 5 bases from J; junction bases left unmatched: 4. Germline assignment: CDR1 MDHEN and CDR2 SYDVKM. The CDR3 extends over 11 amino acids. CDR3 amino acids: CAINRGYGYTF. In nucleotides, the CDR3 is TGTGCCATAAACAGGGGATATGGCTACACCTTC.

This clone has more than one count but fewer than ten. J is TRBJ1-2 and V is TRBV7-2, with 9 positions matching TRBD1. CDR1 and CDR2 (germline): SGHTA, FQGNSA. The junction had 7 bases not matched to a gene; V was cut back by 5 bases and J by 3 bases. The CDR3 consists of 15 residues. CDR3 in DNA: TGTGCCAGCAGCCCCCGGGACAGGGAACACTATGGCTACACCTTC. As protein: CASSPRDREHYGYTF.

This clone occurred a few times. The CDR3 nucleotides read TGTGCCACGCGACTAGCAGGGCAATGGGAGCAGTTCTTC. Translated: CATRLAGQWEQFF. The chain combines TRBV10-3 with TRBJ2-1; TRBD2 agrees at 7 bases. The trim removed 10 bases at V and 10 bases at J, leaving 13 bases unmatched. The CDR3 loop spans 13 amino acids. Germline-derived CDR1 and CDR2 are ENHRY and SYGVKD.

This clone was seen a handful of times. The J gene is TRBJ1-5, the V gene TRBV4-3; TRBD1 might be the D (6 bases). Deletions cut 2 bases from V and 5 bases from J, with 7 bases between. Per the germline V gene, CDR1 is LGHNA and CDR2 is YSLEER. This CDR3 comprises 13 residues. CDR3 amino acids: CASSQNRDQPQHF. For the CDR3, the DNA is TGCGCCAGCAGCCAAAACAGGGATCAGCCCCAGCATTTT.

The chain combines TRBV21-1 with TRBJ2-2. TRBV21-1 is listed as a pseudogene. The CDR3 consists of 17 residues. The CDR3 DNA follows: TGTGCCAGCAGCCCCTTCTCGACCCGAGAGAAAACCGGGGAGCTGTTTTTT. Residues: CASSPFSTREKTGELFF.

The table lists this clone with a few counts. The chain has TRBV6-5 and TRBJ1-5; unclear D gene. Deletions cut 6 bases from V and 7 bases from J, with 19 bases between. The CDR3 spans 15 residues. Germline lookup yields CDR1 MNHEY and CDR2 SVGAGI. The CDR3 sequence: CASRETHITWQPQHF. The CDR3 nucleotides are TGTGCCAGCAGGGAGACACATATCACTTGGCAGCCCCAGCATTTT.

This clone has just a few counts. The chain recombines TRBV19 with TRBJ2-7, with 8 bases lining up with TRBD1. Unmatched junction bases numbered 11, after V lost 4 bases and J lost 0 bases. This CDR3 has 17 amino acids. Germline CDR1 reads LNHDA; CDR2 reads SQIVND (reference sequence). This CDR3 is CASSNGPRRGLSYEQYF. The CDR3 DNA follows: TGTGCCAGTAGTAACGGCCCGCGCAGGGGGCTCTCCTACGAGCAGTACTTC.